This T cell receptor (beta chain) was sequenced for a study of CXCR3-negative and CXCR3-positive naive CD8 T cells. About this clonotype itself: Antigen: not known.

Study observations and caveats: From TRB CDR3 properties, TCR strength was inferred; surface CD5 did not differ between naive subsets. TRBV-TRBJ usage matched between naive CXCR3-negative and CXCR3-positive cells but not between memory cells. Much lower diversity was found in memory CD8+ cells, while both naive subsets had comparably high diversity. Relative to CXCR3-negative naive cells, CXCR3-positive naive cells had more hydrophobic TRB CDR3s.

This CDR3 region has 15 residues. Identification of naive CD8+ T cells rested on CD45RO-CCR7+CD27+CD95- status. The method, 5' RACE with UMI labels, was used to prepare the TRB cDNA libraries. TCRdb reprocessed the 5' RACE reads, with one entry per CDR3 protein and no DNA. Here the sample table reports over 150,000 distinct CDR3 sequences. The sequencing sample was made of naive CXCR3+ CD8+ T cells from blood. Documented subset: CD45RO-CCR7+CD27+CD95- naive CD8+ T cells expressing CXCR3 (TNR3+). The gene calls are TRBV12-3 or TRBV12-4 and TRBJ2-2; TCRdb's assignment of TRBD1 cannot be checked, as there is no DNA. The sequence came from a human donor in good health. Some clones in this sample may be carry-over from other donors' samples. CDR3 protein: CASSPIQGGTGELFF.